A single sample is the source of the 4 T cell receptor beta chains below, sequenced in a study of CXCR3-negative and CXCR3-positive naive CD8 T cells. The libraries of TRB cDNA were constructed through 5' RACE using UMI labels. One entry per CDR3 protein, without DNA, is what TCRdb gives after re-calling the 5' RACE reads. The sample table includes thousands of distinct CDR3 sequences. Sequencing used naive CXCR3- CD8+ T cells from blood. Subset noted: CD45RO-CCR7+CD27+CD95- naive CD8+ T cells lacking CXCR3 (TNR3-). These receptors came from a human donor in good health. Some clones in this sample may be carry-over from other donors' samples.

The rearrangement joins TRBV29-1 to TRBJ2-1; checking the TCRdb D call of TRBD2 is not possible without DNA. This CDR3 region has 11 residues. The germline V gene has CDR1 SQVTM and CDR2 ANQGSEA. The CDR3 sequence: CSVRIAGNQFF.

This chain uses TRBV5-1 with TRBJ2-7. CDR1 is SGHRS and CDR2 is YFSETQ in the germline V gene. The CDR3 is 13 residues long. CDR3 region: CASSLEYSYEQYF.

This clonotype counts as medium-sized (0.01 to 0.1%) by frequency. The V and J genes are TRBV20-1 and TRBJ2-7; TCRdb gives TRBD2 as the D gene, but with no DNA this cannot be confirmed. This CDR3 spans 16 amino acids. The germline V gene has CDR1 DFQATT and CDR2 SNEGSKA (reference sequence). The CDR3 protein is CSASALKSGESYEQYF.

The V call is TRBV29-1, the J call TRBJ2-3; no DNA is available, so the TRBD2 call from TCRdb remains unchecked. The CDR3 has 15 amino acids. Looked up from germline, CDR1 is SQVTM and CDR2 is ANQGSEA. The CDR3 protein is CSADGTRASTDTQYF.